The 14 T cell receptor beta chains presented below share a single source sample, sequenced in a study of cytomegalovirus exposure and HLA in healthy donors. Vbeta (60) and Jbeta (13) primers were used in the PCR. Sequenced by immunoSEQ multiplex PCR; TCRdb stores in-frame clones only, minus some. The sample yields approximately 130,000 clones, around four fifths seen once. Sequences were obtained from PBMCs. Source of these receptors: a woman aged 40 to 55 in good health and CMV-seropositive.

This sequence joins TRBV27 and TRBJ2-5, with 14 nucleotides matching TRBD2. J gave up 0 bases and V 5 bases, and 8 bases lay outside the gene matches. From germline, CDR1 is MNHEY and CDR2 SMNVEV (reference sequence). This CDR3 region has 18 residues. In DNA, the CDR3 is TGTGCCAGCAGTAGTTGGACTAGCGGGAGGCGGTACCAAGAGACCCAGTACTTC. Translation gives CASSSWTSGRRYQETQYF.

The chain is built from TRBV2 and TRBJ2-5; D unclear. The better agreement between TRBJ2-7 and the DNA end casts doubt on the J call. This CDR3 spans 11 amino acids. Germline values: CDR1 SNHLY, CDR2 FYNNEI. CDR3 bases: TGTGCCAGCACTTACTCCTACGAGCAGTACTTC. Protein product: CASTYSYEQYF.

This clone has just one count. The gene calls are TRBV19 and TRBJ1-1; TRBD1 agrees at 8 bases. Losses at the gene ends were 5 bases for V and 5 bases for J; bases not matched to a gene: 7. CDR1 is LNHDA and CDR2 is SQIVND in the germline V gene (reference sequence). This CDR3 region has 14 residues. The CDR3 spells CASSSAGQGTEAFF. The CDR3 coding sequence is TGTGCCAGTAGTTCCGCCGGACAGGGTACTGAAGCTTTCTTT.

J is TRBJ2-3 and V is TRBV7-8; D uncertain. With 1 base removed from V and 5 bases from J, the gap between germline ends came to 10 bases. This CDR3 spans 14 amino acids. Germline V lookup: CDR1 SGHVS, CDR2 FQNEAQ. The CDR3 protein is CASSLGLNKDTQYF. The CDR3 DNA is TGTGCCAGCAGCTTAGGACTCAACAAAGATACGCAGTATTTT.

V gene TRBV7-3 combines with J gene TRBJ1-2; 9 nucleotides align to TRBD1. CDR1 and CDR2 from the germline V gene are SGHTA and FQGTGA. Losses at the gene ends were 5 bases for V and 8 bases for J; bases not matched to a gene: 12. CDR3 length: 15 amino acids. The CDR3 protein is CASSPGDREGSGYTF. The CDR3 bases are TGTGCCAGCAGCCCCGGGGACAGGGAGGGTTCGGGCTACACCTTC.

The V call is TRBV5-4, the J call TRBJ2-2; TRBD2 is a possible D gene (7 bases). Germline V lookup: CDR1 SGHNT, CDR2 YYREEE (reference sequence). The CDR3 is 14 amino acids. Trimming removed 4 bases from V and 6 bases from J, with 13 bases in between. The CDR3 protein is CASSAGAGAGELFF. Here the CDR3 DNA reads TGTGCCAGCAGCGCGGGGGCGGGGGCCGGGGAGCTGTTTTTT.

The CDR3 DNA is TGTGCCTGGAGCGAAACGTCGGGGGTTCGTACGCCCCACTTT. As protein: CAWSETSGVRTPHF. J is TRBJ1-6 and V is TRBV30; maybe TRBD1 (5 bases). This CDR3 is built from 14 residues. The germline V gene has CDR1 GTSNPN and CDR2 SVGIG (reference sequence). V shed 3 bases and J shed 18 bases, with 24 bases lying between them.

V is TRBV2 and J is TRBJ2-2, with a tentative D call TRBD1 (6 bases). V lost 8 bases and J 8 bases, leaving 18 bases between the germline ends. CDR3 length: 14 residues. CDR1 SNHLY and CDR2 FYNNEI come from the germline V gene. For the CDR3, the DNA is TGTGCCAGCCGCCGGGACACCCGTGCGGGGGAGCTGTTTTTT. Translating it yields CASRRDTRAGELFF.

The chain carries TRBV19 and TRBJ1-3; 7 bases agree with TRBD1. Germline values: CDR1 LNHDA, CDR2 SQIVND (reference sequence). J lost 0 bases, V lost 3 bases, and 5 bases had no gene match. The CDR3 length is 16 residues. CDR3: CASSIHRGPSGNTIYF. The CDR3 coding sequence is TGTGCCAGTAGTATCCACAGGGGCCCCTCTGGAAACACCATATATTTT.

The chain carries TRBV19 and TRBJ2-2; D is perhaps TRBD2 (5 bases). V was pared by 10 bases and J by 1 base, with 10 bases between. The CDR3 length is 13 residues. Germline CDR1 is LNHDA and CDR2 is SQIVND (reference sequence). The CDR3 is CATRSGNTGELFF. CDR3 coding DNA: TGTGCCACCCGGAGCGGGAACACCGGGGAGCTGTTTTTT.

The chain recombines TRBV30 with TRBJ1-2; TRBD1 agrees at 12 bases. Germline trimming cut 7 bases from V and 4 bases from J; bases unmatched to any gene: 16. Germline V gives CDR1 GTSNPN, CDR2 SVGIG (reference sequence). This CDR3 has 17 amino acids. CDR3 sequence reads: CAFRWSGQGALGYGYTF. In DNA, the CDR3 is TGTGCCTTTCGCTGGTCGGGACAGGGGGCCTTAGGCTATGGCTACACCTTC.

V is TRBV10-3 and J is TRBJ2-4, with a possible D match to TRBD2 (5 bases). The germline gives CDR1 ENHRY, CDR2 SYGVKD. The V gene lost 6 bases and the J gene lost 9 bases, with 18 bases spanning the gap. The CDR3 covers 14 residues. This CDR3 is CAISKEREKSIQYF. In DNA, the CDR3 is TGTGCCATCAGCAAAGAAAGGGAGAAGAGCATTCAGTACTTC.

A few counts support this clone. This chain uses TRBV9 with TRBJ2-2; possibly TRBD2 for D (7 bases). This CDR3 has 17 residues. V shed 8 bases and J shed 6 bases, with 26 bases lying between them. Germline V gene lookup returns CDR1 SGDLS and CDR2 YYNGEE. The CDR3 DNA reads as TGTGCCAGTAATTCCCAGGGGAGGGGGAGTAACGCCGGGGAGCTGTTTTTT. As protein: CASNSQGRGSNAGELFF.

CDR3 residues: CASSLGGFLSGANVLTF. The DNA for the CDR3 is TGTGCCAGCAGTTTAGGGGGGTTCCTCTCTGGGGCCAACGTCCTGACTTTC. This chain joins TRBV27 and TRBJ2-6; a weak D match, TRBD2 (6 bases). This CDR3 region has 17 residues. Per germline, CDR1 MNHEY and CDR2 SMNVEV (reference sequence). V was pared by 2 bases and J by 0 bases, with 11 bases between.